These 29 T cell receptor beta chains originate from one sample sequenced in a study of T-cell reconstitution after alpha-beta-depleted transplantation in children (dated by TCRdb to the mid-2010s). The treatment or condition label, as the study defines it: allogeneic hematopoietic cell transplantation with graft depleted of TCRalphabeta T cells and CD19 B cells. Libraries were made using PCR. Reads for this sample came from an Illumina HiSeq 2500. Molecular barcoding was employed in the preparation of TCR libraries, with unique molecular identifiers being used to normalize TCRbeta repertoire quantification. Using fastp trimming at Q25 and MiXCR clonotype assembly, TCRdb reanalyzed the public sequencing data and kept in-frame beta chains. Identical CDR3 proteins give one entry, which carries the most common genes and DNA. This sample holds around 440,000 distinct CDR3 sequences; 15% to 20% were observed only once. Together, the top ten hold 29% of the sample.

Sequenced here: PBMCs, mostly from graft donor cells, sampled 360 days after TCRalphabeta/CD19-depleted stem cell transplant. The source is a boy under two years old who had a stem cell transplant for Wiskott-Aldrich syndrome, so the T cells may come from the graft donor.

The chain links TRBV20-1 to TRBJ2-1; the D gene is possibly TRBD2 (6 bases). The V end lost 2 bases, the J end lost 0 bases, and 14 bases lay between the germline ends. This CDR3 spans 16 amino acids. CDR1 and CDR2 from the germline V gene are DFQATT and SNEGSKA (reference sequence). The CDR3 reads CSARRGTSSSYNEQFF. The CDR3 region has the DNA TGCAGTGCTAGACGCGGGACTTCGAGCTCCTACAATGAGCAGTTCTTC.

This clonotype showed up just a few times. The chain links TRBV29-1 to TRBJ2-1, with 8 bases that match TRBD2. V was pared by 8 bases and J by 7 bases, with 10 bases of the junction left unmatched. Germline V lookup: CDR1 SQVTM, CDR2 ANQGSEA. CDR3 length equals 13 residues. The DNA for the CDR3 is TGCAGCAACCGGGGGGGCGCTTATAATGAGCAGTTCTTC. It yields the protein CSNRGGAYNEQFF.

The table lists this clonotype with a few counts. The V call is TRBV4-2, the J call TRBJ2-5; D uncertain. The CDR3 is 14 amino acids. Germline V gives CDR1 LGHNA, CDR2 YNFKEQ. The V and J ends lost 0 bases and 5 bases respectively, with 10 bases between them. CDR3 bases: TGTGCCAGCAGCCAAGATTGGGGTGGCGAGACCCAGTACTTC. It is translated as CASSQDWGGETQYF.

In this sample, this clonotype turned up a few times. The rearrangement links TRBV2 to TRBJ2-3, with D perhaps being TRBD1 or TRBD2 (5 bases each). Deletions cut 6 bases from V and 0 bases from J, with 16 bases between. The CDR3 is 16 residues long. Per germline, CDR1 SNHLY and CDR2 FYNNEI. The chain's CDR3 is CASSGASTGSTDTQYF. Written as DNA, the CDR3 is TGTGCCAGCAGCGGGGCAAGTACCGGGAGCACAGATACGCAGTATTTT.

V gene TRBV7-4 combines with J gene TRBJ2-7; maybe TRBD2 (5 bases). V was cut by 1 base and J by 4 bases, with 38 bases left in between. The germline CDR1 and CDR2 sequences are SGHVT and SQSDAQ. This CDR3 is built from 23 residues. CDR3 DNA: TGTGCCAGCAGCTTAGAAGCCCATAGCGCCCACCTCCCGTTTCGGACCAAACCGTACGAGCAGTACTTC. Translation: CASSLEAHSAHLPFRTKPYEQYF. The full variable domain, rest sourced from reference TRBV7-4 and TRBJ2-7, is GAGVSQSPRYKVAKRGRDVALRCDSISGHVTLYWYRQTLGQGSEVLTYSQSDAQRDKSGRPSGRFSAERPERSVSTLKIQRTEQGDSAVYLCASSLEAHSAHLPFRTKPYEQYFGPGTRLTVT.

The V and J genes are TRBV5-1 and TRBJ2-3, with 10 nucleotides matching TRBD2. CDR1 and CDR2 from the germline V gene are SGHRS and YFSETQ. The junction had 6 bases not matched to a gene; V was cut back by 0 bases and J by 2 bases. The CDR3 sequence is 17 residues long. CDR3 DNA sequence: TGCGCCAGCAGCTTGGTGGGTAGCGGGGGGCCCACAGATACGCAGTATTTT. Amino acids: CASSLVGSGGPTDTQYF.

In its sample, this clonotype was seen a few times. The gene calls are TRBV5-1 and TRBJ2-2; 9 bases line up with TRBD2. The CDR3 consists of 16 residues. Germline CDR1 and CDR2: SGHRS and YFSETQ. Trimming at V came to 4 bases and at J to 5 bases, leaving 9 bases not matched to a gene. The CDR3 loop is CASSQLAGGLTGELFF. Written as DNA, the CDR3 is TGCGCCAGCAGCCAACTAGCGGGCGGACTGACCGGGGAGCTGTTTTTT.

This clonotype was picked up a small number of times. V and J are TRBV12-3 or TRBV12-4 and TRBJ2-2; 13 bases are a match to TRBD2. This CDR3 is built from 16 residues. V was pared by 6 bases and J by 2 bases, with 3 bases of the junction left unmatched. The CDR3 is CASRLAGGPNTGELFF. DNA of the CDR3: TGTGCCAGCAGACTAGCGGGGGGGCCAAACACCGGGGAGCTGTTTTTT.

This clonotype was counted between two and nine times. This chain uses TRBV11-2 with TRBJ2-7, with D tentatively TRBD2 (5 bases). The germline gives CDR1 SGHAT, CDR2 FQNNGV. Trimming took off 3 bases at V and 1 base at J, with 10 bases between the two ends. There are 14 residues in the CDR3. CDR3 in DNA: TGTGCCAGCAGCTTCCCGAGGACTTCCTACGAGCAGTACTTC. Translating it yields CASSFPRTSYEQYF.

The V call is TRBV5-1, the J call TRBJ1-1, with D possibly being TRBD1 (5 bases). V lost 1 base to trimming and J lost 4 bases, with 20 bases between them. CDR3 size: 17 residues. In germline, CDR1 is SGHRS, CDR2 YFSETQ. The CDR3 DNA sequence: TGCGCCAGCAGCTTGTCCTTAGGGGTAAGTGTTCTCACTGAAGCTTTCTTT. Residues: CASSLSLGVSVLTEAFF.

V usage is TRBV6-5 and J usage is TRBJ2-1; 7 bases are shared with TRBD1. V was pared by 1 base and J by 3 bases, with 6 bases of the junction left unmatched. The CDR3 is 16 residues long. CDR1 is MNHEY and CDR2 is SVGAGI in the germline V gene. Written as DNA, the CDR3 is TGTGCCAGCAGTTACTTAGCCGGACAGGTCTACAATGAGCAGTTCTTC. Its translation: CASSYLAGQVYNEQFF.

The chain carries TRBV5-1 and TRBJ2-7; 9 bases agree with TRBD1. V was clipped by 0 bases and J by 5 bases; unmatched bases: 3. CDR3 size: 14 residues. Germline lookup yields CDR1 SGHRS and CDR2 YFSETQ. The CDR3 spells CASSLGTGDNEQYF. In nucleotides, the CDR3 is TGCGCCAGCAGCTTGGGGACAGGGGACAACGAGCAGTACTTC.

This chain connects TRBV10-1 to TRBJ2-3; 10 bases align to TRBD2. V lost 2 bases to trimming and J lost 4 bases; unmatched junction nucleotides: 9. The CDR3 has 17 amino acids. Germline loops: CDR1 WNHNN, CDR2 SYGVQD (reference sequence). This chain's CDR3 is CASSEPGPSGRSDTQYF. The CDR3, as DNA: TGCGCCAGCAGTGAGCCAGGCCCTAGCGGGAGATCAGATACGCAGTATTTT.

This chain uses TRBV14 with TRBJ2-1; the match to TRBD2 covers 7 bases. The ends lost 1 base at V and 10 bases at J; junction bases unmatched: 10. The germline V gene encodes CDR1 SGHDN and CDR2 FVKESK. The CDR3 is made up of 15 amino acids. The CDR3 nucleotides read TGTGCCAGCAGCCAAGCCCTAATCAGCGGGGCCGAGCAGTTCTTC. This encodes CASSQALISGAEQFF.

A few counts support this clonotype. The chain combines TRBV12-3 or TRBV12-4 with TRBJ2-5, with D perhaps TRBD2 (7 bases). The CDR3 length is 11 residues. The ends were cut back, 4 bases at V and 13 bases at J, with 13 bases in the middle. CDR3 nucleotides: TGTGCCAGCAGTTCGGGGGGCGCCAGGTACTTC. Translation: CASSSGGARYF.

A few counts support this clonotype. This chain joins TRBV5-1 and TRBJ2-2, with 8 bases lining up with TRBD2. Trimming at V came to 3 bases and at J to 7 bases, leaving 2 bases not matched to a gene. This CDR3 spans 13 amino acids. Germline CDR1 is SGHRS and CDR2 is YFSETQ. CDR3 DNA: TGCGCCAGCAGCTGGGGACTAGGCGGGGAGCTGTTTTTT. Its translation: CASSWGLGGELFF.

J is TRBJ2-6 and V is TRBV5-1; D is possibly TRBD1 (6 bases). The V gene's germline CDR1 is SGHRS and CDR2 YFSETQ. There are 16 residues in the CDR3. Trimming shortened V by 2 bases and J by 0 bases, and 9 bases separated the two germline ends. Here the CDR3 DNA reads TGCGCCAGCAGCTTAGACAGGTCCTCTGGGGCCAACGTCCTGACTTTC. It specifies CASSLDRSSGANVLTF.

The rearrangement uses TRBV5-5 and TRBJ2-5; either TRBD1 or TRBD2 may supply D (5 bases each). This CDR3 has 16 residues. Germline assignment: CDR1 SGHKS and CDR2 YYEKEE (reference sequence). Between the trimmed V and J ends, which lost 4 bases and 4 bases, there was a span of 20 bases. CDR3 sequence (DNA): TGTGCCAGCAGCCCCATCGGCCAGGGACGTTTAGAGACCCAGTACTTC. Translating it yields CASSPIGQGRLETQYF.

In this sample, this clonotype turned up many times. The gene calls are TRBV4-1 and TRBJ2-1; D possibly corresponds to TRBD2 (6 bases). Germline V gene lookup returns CDR1 MGHRA and CDR2 YSYEKL. Trimming pared 3 bases from V and 6 bases from J, leaving 18 bases between. The CDR3 extends over 16 amino acids. CDR3 nucleotide sequence: TGCGCCAGCAGCCACGAATCGGGGACTCTGCGCAATGAGCAGTTCTTC. Amino acid sequence: CASSHESGTLRNEQFF.

This clonotype was seen ten or more times. The CDR3 protein is CSVAGDTQYF. The CDR3 DNA reads TGCAGCGTTGCCGGGGATACGCAGTATTTT. J is TRBJ2-3 and V is TRBV29-1; unclear D gene. The germline V gene has CDR1 SQVTM and CDR2 ANQGSEA. Trimming cost V 4 bases and J 6 bases, with 5 bases left between them. The CDR3 runs 10 residues.

This clonotype has more than one count but fewer than ten. V usage is TRBV11-3 and J usage is TRBJ2-7; D possibly corresponds to TRBD1 (7 bases). The CDR3 totals 15 residues. V lost 4 bases, J lost 2 bases, and 15 bases lay in between. Germline CDR1 is SGHNT and CDR2 is YENEEA. DNA of the CDR3: TGTGCCAGCAGCTCGGACAGGAGGGACGCCTACGAGCAGTACTTC. Translating gives CASSSDRRDAYEQYF.

This rearrangement joins TRBV5-1 to TRBJ2-3; D uncertain. CDR1 is SGHRS and CDR2 is YFSETQ in the germline V gene. Between the trimmed V and J ends, which lost 5 bases and 7 bases, there was a span of 23 bases. The CDR3 length is 16 residues. Here the CDR3 reads CASSYTYPVFRNTQYF. The CDR3 DNA reads as TGCGCCAGCAGTTATACCTACCCAGTTTTCAGGAATACGCAGTATTTT.

The chain is built from TRBV2 and TRBJ2-3; TRBD2 aligns across 8 bases. The J segment lost 2 bases and the V segment lost 6 bases, leaving 13 bases of the junction unmatched. The CDR3 totals 17 residues. Germline CDR1 reads SNHLY; CDR2 reads FYNNEI. DNA of the CDR3: TGTGCCAGCAGCCAGGCCCCAGCGGGGGTGACCACAGATACGCAGTATTTT. Translation gives CASSQAPAGVTTDTQYF.

In the case of this clonotype: This clone may be a read error of a much larger clone one base away. V and J are TRBV12-3 or TRBV12-4 and TRBJ2-5, with 10 bases lining up with TRBD2. Trimming at V came to 5 bases and at J to 7 bases, leaving 10 bases not matched to a gene. The CDR3 length is 15 residues. CDR3 protein: CASSLGLAAVGTQYF. The CDR3 coding sequence is TGTGCCAGCAGTCTCGGACTAGCGGCCGTTGGGACCCAGTACTTC.

This clonotype was counted a few times. V gene TRBV12-3 or TRBV12-4 combines with J gene TRBJ2-1; 11 bases map to TRBD2. V lost 6 bases to trimming and J lost 6 bases; unmatched junction nucleotides: 7. The CDR3 is 15 amino acids. CDR3 DNA: TGTGCCAGCAGCGAACTAGCGGGGGTCACCAATGAGCAGTTCTTC. It encodes CASSELAGVTNEQFF.

This clonotype was observed a handful of times. The J gene is TRBJ2-1, the V gene TRBV10-3; 7 bases line up with TRBD2. The germline gives CDR1 ENHRY, CDR2 SYGVKD. The V and J ends lost 4 bases and 0 bases, in that order; junction bases with no gene match: 12. The CDR3 length is 18 residues. The CDR3 nucleotides read TGTGCCATCAGTGTCCTCGGGGCGGGAGCCCCCTCCTACAATGAGCAGTTCTTC. The encoded protein is CAISVLGAGAPSYNEQFF.

This clonotype appeared a few times. The V and J genes are TRBV11-2 and TRBJ2-7; TRBD1 is a possible D gene (5 bases). The CDR3 extends over 14 amino acids. Trimming took 3 bases from V and 2 from J, leaving 11 bases between them. Germline V gene lookup returns CDR1 SGHAT and CDR2 FQNNGV. CDR3 coding DNA: TGTGCCAGCAGCTTGCCAGGGTGGACCTACGAGCAGTACTTC. Its translation: CASSLPGWTYEQYF.

This clonotype has only a few counts. This chain connects TRBV5-5 to TRBJ1-2; possible D gene TRBD1, 5 bases. CDR3 length: 15 residues. CDR1 and CDR2 (germline): SGHKS, YYEKEE (reference sequence). Between the trimmed V and J ends, which lost 0 bases and 8 bases, there was a span of 17 bases. CDR3 residues: CASSLGGHSEGGYTF. CDR3 in DNA: TGTGCCAGCAGCTTGGGAGGACACTCGGAGGGCGGCTACACCTTC.

The rearrangement joins TRBV5-5 to TRBJ2-7, with D tentatively TRBD1 (6 bases). Germline-derived CDR1 and CDR2 are SGHKS and YYEKEE (reference sequence). The germline V and J ends were trimmed by 7 bases and 3 bases, with 11 bases remaining between them. The CDR3 length is 12 residues. This CDR3 is CASERGIYEQYF. CDR3 bases: TGTGCCAGCGAAAGGGGGATCTACGAGCAGTACTTC.